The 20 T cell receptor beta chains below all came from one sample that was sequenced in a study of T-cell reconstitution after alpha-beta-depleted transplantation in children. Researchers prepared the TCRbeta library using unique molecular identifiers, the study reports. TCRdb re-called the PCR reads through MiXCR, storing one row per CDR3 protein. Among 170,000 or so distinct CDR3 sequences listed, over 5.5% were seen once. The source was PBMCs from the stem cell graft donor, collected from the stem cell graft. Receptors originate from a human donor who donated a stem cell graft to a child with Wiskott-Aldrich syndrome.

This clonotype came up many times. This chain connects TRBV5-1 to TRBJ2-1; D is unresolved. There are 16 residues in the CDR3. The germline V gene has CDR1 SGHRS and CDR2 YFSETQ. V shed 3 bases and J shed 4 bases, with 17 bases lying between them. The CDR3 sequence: CASSSLPQTEYNEQFF. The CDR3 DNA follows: TGCGCCAGCAGCTCGCTACCTCAGACTGAGTACAATGAGCAGTTCTTC.

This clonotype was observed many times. CDR3 sequence reads: CASDRGPNSPLHF. As DNA, the CDR3 is TGTGCCAGTGATCGGGGGCCTAATTCACCCCTCCACTTT. The rearrangement links TRBV12-3 or TRBV12-4 to TRBJ1-6, with D maybe TRBD1 (6 bases). Trimming took off 9 bases at V and 6 bases at J, with 12 bases between the two ends. The CDR3 loop spans 13 amino acids.

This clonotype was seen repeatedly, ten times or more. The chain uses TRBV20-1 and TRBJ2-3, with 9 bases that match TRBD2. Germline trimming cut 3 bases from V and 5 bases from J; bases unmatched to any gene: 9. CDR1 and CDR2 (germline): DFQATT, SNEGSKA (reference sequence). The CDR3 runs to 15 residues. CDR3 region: CSASRASGKGDTQYF. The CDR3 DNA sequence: TGCAGTGCTAGTCGTGCTAGCGGGAAGGGAGATACGCAGTATTTT.

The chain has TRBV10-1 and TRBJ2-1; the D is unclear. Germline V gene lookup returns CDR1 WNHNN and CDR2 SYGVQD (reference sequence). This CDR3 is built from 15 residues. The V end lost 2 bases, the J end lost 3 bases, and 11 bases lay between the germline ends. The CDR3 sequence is CASSERHSRYNEQFF. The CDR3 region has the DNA TGCGCCAGCAGTGAGAGACACAGCCGCTACAATGAGCAGTTCTTC.

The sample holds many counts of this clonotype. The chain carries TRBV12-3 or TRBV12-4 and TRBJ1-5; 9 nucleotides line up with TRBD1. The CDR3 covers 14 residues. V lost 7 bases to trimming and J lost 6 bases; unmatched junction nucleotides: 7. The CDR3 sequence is CASTTGTGLQPQHF. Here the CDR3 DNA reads TGTGCCAGCACCACCGGGACAGGGCTTCAGCCCCAGCATTTT.

In nucleotides, the CDR3 is TGCGCCAGCCGGGTTTCAGGGGGGGCTCTCTACAATGAGCAGTTCTTC. It yields the protein CASRVSGGALYNEQFF. The V gene is TRBV10-2, the J gene TRBJ2-1, with D perhaps given as TRBD1 or TRBD2 (7 bases each). The CDR3 is 16 residues long. The V gene lost 8 bases and the J gene lost 3 bases, with 20 bases spanning the gap. Germline lookup yields CDR1 WSHSY and CDR2 SAAADI.

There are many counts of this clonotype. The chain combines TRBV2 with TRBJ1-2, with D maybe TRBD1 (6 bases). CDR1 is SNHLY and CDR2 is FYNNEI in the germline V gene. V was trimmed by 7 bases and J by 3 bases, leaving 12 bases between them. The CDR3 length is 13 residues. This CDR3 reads CASTPGADYGYTF. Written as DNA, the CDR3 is TGTGCCAGCACCCCAGGGGCGGACTATGGCTACACCTTC.

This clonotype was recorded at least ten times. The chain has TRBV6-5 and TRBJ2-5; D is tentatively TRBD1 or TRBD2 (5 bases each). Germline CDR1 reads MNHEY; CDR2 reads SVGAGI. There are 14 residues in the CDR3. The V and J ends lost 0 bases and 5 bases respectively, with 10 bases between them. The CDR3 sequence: CASSYSGTRETQYF. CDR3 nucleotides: TGTGCCAGCAGTTACTCTGGGACCAGGGAGACCCAGTACTTC.

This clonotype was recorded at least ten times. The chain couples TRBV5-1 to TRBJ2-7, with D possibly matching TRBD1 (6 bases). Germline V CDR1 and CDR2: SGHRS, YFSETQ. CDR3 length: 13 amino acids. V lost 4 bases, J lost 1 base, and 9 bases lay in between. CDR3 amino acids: CASSPDRSYEQYF. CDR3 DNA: TGCGCCAGCAGCCCGGACAGATCCTACGAGCAGTACTTC.

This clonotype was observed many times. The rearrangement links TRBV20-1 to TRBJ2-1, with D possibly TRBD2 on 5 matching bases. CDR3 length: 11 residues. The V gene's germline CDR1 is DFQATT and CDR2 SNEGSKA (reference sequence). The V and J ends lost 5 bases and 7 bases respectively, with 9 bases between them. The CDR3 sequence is CSALTGNEQFF. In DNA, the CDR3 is TGCAGTGCTCTTACGGGGAATGAGCAGTTCTTC.

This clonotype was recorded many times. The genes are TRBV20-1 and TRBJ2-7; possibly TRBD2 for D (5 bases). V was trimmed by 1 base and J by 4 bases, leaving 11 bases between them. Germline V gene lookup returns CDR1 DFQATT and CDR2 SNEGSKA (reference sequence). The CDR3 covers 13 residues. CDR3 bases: TGCAGTGCTAGAGTCCTAGCCCAATACGAGCAGTACTTC. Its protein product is CSARVLAQYEQYF.

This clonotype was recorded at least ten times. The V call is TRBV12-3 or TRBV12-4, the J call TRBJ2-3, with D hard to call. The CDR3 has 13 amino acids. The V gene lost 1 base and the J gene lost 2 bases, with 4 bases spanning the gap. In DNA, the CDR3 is TGTGCCAGCAGTTTAGTGGCCACAGATACGCAGTATTTT. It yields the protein CASSLVATDTQYF.

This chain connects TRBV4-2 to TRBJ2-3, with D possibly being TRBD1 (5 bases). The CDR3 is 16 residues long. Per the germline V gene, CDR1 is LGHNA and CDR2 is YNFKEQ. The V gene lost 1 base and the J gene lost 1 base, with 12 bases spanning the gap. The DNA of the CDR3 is TGTGCCAGCAGCCAAGCATCGGCCAGGGGCACAGATACGCAGTATTTT. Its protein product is CASSQASARGTDTQYF.

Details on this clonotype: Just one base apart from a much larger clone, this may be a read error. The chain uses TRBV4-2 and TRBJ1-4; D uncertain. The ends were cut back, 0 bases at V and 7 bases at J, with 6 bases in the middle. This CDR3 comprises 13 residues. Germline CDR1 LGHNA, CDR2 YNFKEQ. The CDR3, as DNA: TGTGCCAGCAGCCAAGATACCTGTGAAAAACTGTTTTTT. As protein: CASSQDTCEKLFF.

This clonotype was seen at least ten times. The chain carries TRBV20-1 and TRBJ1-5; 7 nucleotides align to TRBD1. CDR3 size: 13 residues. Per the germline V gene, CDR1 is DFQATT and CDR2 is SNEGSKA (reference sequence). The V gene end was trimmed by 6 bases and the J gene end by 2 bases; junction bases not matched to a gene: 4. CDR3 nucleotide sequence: TGCAGTGCCCAGGGGGTTGGCAATCAGCCCCAGCATTTT. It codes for CSAQGVGNQPQHF.

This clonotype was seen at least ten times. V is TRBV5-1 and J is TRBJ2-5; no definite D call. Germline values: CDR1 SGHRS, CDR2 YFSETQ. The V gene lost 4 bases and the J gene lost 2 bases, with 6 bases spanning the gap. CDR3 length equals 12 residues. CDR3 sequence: CASSAQQETQYF. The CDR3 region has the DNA TGCGCCAGCAGCGCTCAACAAGAGACCCAGTACTTC.

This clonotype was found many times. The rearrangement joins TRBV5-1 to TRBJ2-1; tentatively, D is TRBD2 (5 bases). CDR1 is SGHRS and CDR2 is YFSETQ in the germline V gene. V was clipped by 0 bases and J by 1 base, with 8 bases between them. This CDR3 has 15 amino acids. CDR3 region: CASSLVPGSYNEQFF. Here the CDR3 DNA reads TGCGCCAGCAGCTTGGTTCCGGGATCCTACAATGAGCAGTTCTTC.

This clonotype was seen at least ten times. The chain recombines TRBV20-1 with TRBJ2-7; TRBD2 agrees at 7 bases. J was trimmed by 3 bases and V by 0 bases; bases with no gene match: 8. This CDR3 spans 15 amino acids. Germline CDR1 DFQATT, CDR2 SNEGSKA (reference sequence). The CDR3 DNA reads TGCAGTGCTAGAGATCGCGGGAGTAGGGTCTACGAGCAGTACTTC. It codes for CSARDRGSRVYEQYF.

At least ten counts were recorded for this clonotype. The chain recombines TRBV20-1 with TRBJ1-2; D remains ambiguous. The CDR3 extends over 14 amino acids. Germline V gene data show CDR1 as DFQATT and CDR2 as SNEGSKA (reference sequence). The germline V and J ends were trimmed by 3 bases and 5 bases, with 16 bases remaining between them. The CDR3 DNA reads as TGCAGTGCTAGCTCTAGACGGACGATTTATGGCTACACCTTC. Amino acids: CSASSRRTIYGYTF.

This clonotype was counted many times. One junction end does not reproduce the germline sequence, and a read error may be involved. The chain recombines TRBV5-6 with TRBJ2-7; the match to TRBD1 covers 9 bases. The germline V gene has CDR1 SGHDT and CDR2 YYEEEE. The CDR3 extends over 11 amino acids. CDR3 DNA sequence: TGTGCCAGCAGCCAGGGACAGGGAAACAACTTC. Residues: CASSQGQGNNF.